This T cell receptor beta chain appears in the sequencing data of a study of blood T cell repertoires in COVID-19. The wider study: The origin of the acute and convalescent COVID-19 samples was the United States, Italy and Spain. The analysed material was cDNA or gDNA that came from T cells, B-cell-depleted T cells, or PBMCs.

Per germline, CDR1 SGHTA and CDR2 FQGNSA. This CDR3 has 14 residues. V trimming: 5 bases; J trimming: 3 bases; junction bases outside the gene matches: 5. As processed by the authors: Cell counts per sample came from amplifying reference gene primers. Only in-frame clones appear in the TCRdb table, and some are missing; sequencing was by immunoSEQ multiplex PCR. V and J calls and clone size are given by that table; D and trimming were obtained from the DNA. The sample carries around 20,000 clones, over 85% recorded once. What was sequenced was peripheral blood. The sequence came from a human donor in a cohort sampled during active COVID-19. The rearrangement links TRBV7-2 to TRBJ1-1; TRBD1 aligns across 8 bases. CDR3 nucleotide sequence: TGTGCCAGCAGCCCCCGACAGGGGCACACTGAAGCTTTCTTT. It codes for CASSPRQGHTEAFF. The variable domain in full, completed from reference TRBV7-2 and TRBJ1-1, reads GAGVSQSPSNKVTEKGKDVELRCDPISGHTALYWYRQSLGQGLEFLIYFQGNSAPDKSGLPSDRFSAERTGGSVSTLTIQRTQQEDSAVYLCASSPRQGHTEAFFGQGTRLTVV.